This T cell receptor (beta chain) was observed in a study of response to subunit inactivated influenza vaccine. This clonotype was counted only a few times. Its target is unknown. Study-level results: Authors suggested that a seasonal influenza vaccination recruits few new T cells each time.

The CDR3 extends over 20 amino acids. J lost 9 bases, V lost 3 bases, and 21 bases had no gene match. Germline CDR1 and CDR2: SGHRS and YFSETQ. Via MiXCR, TCRdb re-called the RT-PCR reads, giving one row per CDR3 protein. The table records 430,000 or so distinct CDR3 sequences, about a tenth of them present only once. This clonotype originated in a man between 45 and 60 years old who received an inactivated influenza vaccine. The starting material was PBMCs from blood, obtained 45 days after vaccination. The chain carries TRBV5-1 and TRBJ2-3; 14 nucleotides match TRBD2. The CDR3 reads CASSSPGLAGEDSGRFTQYF. In DNA, the CDR3 is TGCGCCAGCAGCTCACCGGGACTAGCGGGGGAGGATTCTGGCCGATTCACGCAGTATTTT.